This T cell receptor (beta chain) was documented in a study of cytomegalovirus exposure and HLA in healthy donors. Overall study: About 85 million unique TCRs from HLA-typed donors were held in an early release of data.

Study-wide findings and caveats: A few chains tied to CMV proved CMV antigen-specific in vitro. Previously analyzed data showed that most TCR beta V segments were productive at a frequency of about 87% or about 30%.

A word on this clone: What it recognizes is unknown.

13 Jbeta primers and 60 Vbeta primers were used for the PCR. Libraries were prepared by immunoSEQ multiplex PCR; TCRdb keeps only in-frame clonotypes and omits some of them. The top ten hold around 0.8% of the sample, which has around 170,000 clones, about 81% seen once. After removal of 5 bases from V and 4 bases from J, the junction contained 12 bases not matched to a gene. CDR3 length equals 16 residues. Per the germline V gene, CDR1 is KGHSH and CDR2 is LQKENI. This chain connects TRBV18 to TRBJ1-2; 8 bases are a match to TRBD1. This sequence was found in a woman aged 18-35 years in good health and CMV-seronegative. The sample consisted of PBMCs. The chain's CDR3 is CASSELSGTGVYGYTF. The DNA for the CDR3 is TGTGCCAGCTCAGAACTGTCCGGGACAGGTGTCTATGGCTACACCTTC.